Below are 5 T cell receptor beta chains sequenced from a single sample in a study of CD8+ T cells in alopecia areata. The treatment is: oral pan-JAK inhibitor, 5-10 mg twice daily. RNA was isolated and reverse transcribed to cDNA, the sequencing template. The data were produced by immunoSEQ multiplex PCR, yet TCRdb's version contains in-frame clones alone and is incomplete. The table lists approximately 280,000 clones, 58% of them singletons, with more than 1.5% in the top ten. The input for sequencing was CD4+ T cells sorted from blood, taken at week 24, from a patient treated with tofacitinib. These TCRs come from a human donor with alopecia areata.

This clone showed up just once. CDR3 region: CASSSSRGRDMNTEAFF. DNA of the CDR3: TGTGCCAGCAGTTCTAGCAGGGGACGCGATATGAACACTGAAGCTTTCTTT. The chain recombines TRBV27 with TRBJ1-1, with a possible D match to TRBD1 (6 bases). V dropped 4 bases and J dropped 0 bases, with 18 bases sitting between them. The CDR3 is 17 amino acids. Looked up from germline, CDR1 is MNHEY and CDR2 is SMNVEV (reference sequence).

This sequence joins TRBV27 and TRBJ1-2; TRBD1 matches at 7 bases. The CDR3 totals 13 residues. Germline CDR1 is MNHEY and CDR2 is SMNVEV (reference sequence). V shed 6 bases and J 2 bases; nucleotides not matched to a gene: 3. This CDR3 reads CASSLGQNYGYTF. CDR3 DNA: TGTGCCAGCAGCCTGGGACAGAACTATGGCTACACCTTC.

There are a few counts of this clone. The genes are TRBV29-1 and TRBJ2-1; 11 bases are shared with TRBD1. This CDR3 region has 14 residues. The germline V gene has CDR1 SQVTM and CDR2 ANQGSEA. The chain's CDR3 is CSSWGQGAYNEQFF. Here the CDR3 DNA reads TGCAGTAGTTGGGGACAGGGGGCCTACAATGAGCAGTTCTTC.

This clone appeared a few times. The rearrangement uses TRBV5-1 and TRBJ2-7, with D possibly TRBD1 on 5 matching bases. The CDR3 sequence is 15 residues long. CDR1 and CDR2 from the germline V gene are SGHRS and YFSETQ. Between the trimmed V and J ends, which lost 2 bases and 0 bases, there was a span of 12 bases. The CDR3 DNA sequence: TGCGCCAGCAGCTTAGGGGCGGTACCCTCCTACGAGCAGTACTTC. The encoded protein is CASSLGAVPSYEQYF.

V and J are TRBV4-1 and TRBJ1-4, with D possibly TRBD1 on 5 matching bases. Germline CDR1 is MGHRA and CDR2 is YSYEKL. Trimming cost V 4 bases and J 5 bases, with 20 bases left between them. The CDR3 has 17 amino acids. DNA of the CDR3: TGCGCCAGCAGCCCCCTATCAAAGGGCCGACAGAATGAAAAACTGTTTTTT. This encodes CASSPLSKGRQNEKLFF.